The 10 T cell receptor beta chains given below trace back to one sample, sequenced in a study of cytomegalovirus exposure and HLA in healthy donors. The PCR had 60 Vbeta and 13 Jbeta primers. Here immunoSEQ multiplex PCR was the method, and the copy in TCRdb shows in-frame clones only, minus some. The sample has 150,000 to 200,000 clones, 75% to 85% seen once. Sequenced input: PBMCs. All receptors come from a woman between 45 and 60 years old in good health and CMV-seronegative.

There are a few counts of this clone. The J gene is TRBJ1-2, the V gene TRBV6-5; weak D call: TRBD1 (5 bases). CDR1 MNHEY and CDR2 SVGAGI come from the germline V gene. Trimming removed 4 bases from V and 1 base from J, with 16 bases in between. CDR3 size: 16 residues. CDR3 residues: CASSWALGRVNYGYTF. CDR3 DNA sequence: TGTGCCAGCAGTTGGGCCTTGGGCAGGGTTAACTATGGCTACACCTTC.

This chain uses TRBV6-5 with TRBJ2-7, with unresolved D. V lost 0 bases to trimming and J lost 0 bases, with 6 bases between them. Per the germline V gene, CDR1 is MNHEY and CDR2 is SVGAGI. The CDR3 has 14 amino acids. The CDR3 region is CASSYSSSSYEQYF. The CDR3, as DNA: TGTGCCAGCAGTTACTCGAGTAGCTCCTACGAGCAGTACTTC.

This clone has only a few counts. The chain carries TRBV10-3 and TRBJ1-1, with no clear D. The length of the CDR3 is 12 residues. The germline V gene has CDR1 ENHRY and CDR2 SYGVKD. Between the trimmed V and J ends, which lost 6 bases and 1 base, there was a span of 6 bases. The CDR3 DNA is TGTGCCATCAGCGCGTCGAACACTGAAGCTTTCTTT. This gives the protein CAISASNTEAFF.

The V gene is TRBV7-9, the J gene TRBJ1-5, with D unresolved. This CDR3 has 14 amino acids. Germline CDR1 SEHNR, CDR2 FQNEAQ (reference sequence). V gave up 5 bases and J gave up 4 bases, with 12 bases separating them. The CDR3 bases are TGTGCCAGCAGCCCCGCGGCGGCAAATCAGCCCCAGCATTTT. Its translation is CASSPAAANQPQHF.

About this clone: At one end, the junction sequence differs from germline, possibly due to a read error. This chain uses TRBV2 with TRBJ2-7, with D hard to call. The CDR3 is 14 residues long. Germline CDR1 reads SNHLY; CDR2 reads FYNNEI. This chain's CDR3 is CVSSGTRSSYEQYF. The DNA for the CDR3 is TGTGTCAGCAGTGGAACGCGGAGCTCCTACGAGCAGTACTTC. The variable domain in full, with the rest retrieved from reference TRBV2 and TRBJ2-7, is EPEVTQTPSHQVTQMGQEVILRCVPISNHLYFYWYRQILGQKVEFLVSFYNNEISEKSEIFDDQFSVERPDGSNFTLKIRSTKLEDSAMYFCVSSGTRSSYEQYFGPGTRLTVT.

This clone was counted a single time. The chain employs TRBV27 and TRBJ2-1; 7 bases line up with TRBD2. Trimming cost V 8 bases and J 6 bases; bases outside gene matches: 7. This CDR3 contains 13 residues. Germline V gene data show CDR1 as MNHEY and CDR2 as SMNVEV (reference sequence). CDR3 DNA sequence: TGTGCCAGCCGAGGCGGGGGTTCCAATGAGCAGTTCTTC. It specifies CASRGGGSNEQFF.

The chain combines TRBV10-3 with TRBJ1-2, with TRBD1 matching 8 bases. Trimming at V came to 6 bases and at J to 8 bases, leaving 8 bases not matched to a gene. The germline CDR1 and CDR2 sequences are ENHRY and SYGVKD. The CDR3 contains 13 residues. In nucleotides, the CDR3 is TGTGCCATCAGCGCGGACAGGGTATGGGGCTACACCTTC. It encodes CAISADRVWGYTF.

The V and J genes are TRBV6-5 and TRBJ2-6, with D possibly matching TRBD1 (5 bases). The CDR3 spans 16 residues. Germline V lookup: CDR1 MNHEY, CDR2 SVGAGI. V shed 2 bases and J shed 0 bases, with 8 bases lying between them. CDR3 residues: CASSYQGGSGANVLTF. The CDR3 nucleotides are TGTGCCAGCAGTTACCAGGGTGGCTCTGGGGCCAACGTCCTGACTTTC.

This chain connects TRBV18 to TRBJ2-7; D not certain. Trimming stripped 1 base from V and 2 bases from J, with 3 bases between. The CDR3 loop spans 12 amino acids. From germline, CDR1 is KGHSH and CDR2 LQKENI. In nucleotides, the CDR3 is TGTGCCAGCTCACCACGGCCCTACGAGCAGTACTTC. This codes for CASSPRPYEQYF.

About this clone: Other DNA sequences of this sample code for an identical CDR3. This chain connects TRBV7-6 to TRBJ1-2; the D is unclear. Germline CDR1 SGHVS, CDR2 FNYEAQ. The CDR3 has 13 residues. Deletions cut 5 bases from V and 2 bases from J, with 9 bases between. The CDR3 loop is CASSPDMNYGYTF. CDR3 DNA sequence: TGTGCCAGCAGCCCCGACATGAACTATGGCTACACCTTC.